The 24 T cell receptor beta chains listed next were all sequenced from one sample in a study of cytomegalovirus exposure and HLA in healthy donors. 60 Vbeta and 13 Jbeta primers were used in PCR. Sequenced by immunoSEQ multiplex PCR; TCRdb stores in-frame clones only, minus some. The profile shows about 130,000 clones, about four fifths of them singletons. The sequencing sample was made of PBMCs. The receptors were gathered from a man younger than 40 in good health and CMV-seronegative.

This chain uses TRBV2 with TRBJ1-1, with a weak D call TRBD1 (6 bases). Trimming took 0 bases from V and 4 from J, leaving 6 bases between them. This CDR3 has 13 residues. Per germline, CDR1 SNHLY and CDR2 FYNNEI. This CDR3 reads CASSEATGTEAFF. CDR3 sequence (DNA): TGTGCCAGCAGTGAAGCGACAGGCACTGAAGCTTTCTTT.

The V and J genes are TRBV19 and TRBJ2-7, with D perhaps TRBD2 (7 bases). The CDR3 loop spans 16 amino acids. The germline V gene encodes CDR1 LNHDA and CDR2 SQIVND (reference sequence). The V gene lost 5 bases and the J gene lost 3 bases, with 20 bases spanning the gap. Here the CDR3 reads CASSSRQERGGYEQYF. The CDR3, as DNA: TGTGCCAGTAGTTCCCGACAGGAGCGCGGGGGCTACGAGCAGTACTTC.

In nucleotides, the CDR3 is TGTGCCAGCAAGCCCGCGGGACAGATGTACGAGCAGTACTTC. Residues: CASKPAGQMYEQYF. The chain recombines TRBV25-1 with TRBJ2-7; the D gene is possibly TRBD1 (7 bases). V gave up 7 bases and J gave up 4 bases, with 17 bases separating them. The CDR3 has 14 residues. Per the germline V gene, CDR1 is MGHDK and CDR2 is SYGVNS.

This rearrangement joins TRBV29-1 to TRBJ2-5; 8 bases are a match to TRBD2. The DNA end lines up better with TRBJ2-7; the J call may be wrong. The CDR3 is made up of 14 amino acids. The germline CDR1 and CDR2 sequences are SQVTM and ANQGSEA. The CDR3 spells CSVMLAGRQNEQYF. Written as DNA, the CDR3 is TGCAGCGTGATGCTAGCGGGCCGCCAGAACGAGCAGTACTTC.

Only a few counts were recorded for this clone. The gene calls are TRBV10-3 and TRBJ2-2, with D unresolved. V dropped 3 bases and J dropped 4 bases, with 12 bases sitting between them. This CDR3 comprises 15 residues. Per germline, CDR1 ENHRY and CDR2 SYGVKD. CDR3 protein: CAISERQVGTGELFF. CDR3 in DNA: TGTGCCATCAGTGAACGGCAGGTGGGCACCGGGGAGCTGTTTTTT.

V and J are TRBV11-2 and TRBJ2-7; D possibly corresponds to TRBD1 (6 bases). The germline gives CDR1 SGHAT, CDR2 FQNNGV. V dropped 0 bases and J dropped 9 bases, with 9 bases sitting between them. The length of the CDR3 is 12 residues. The CDR3 reads CASSLDQGRQYF. CDR3 sequence (DNA): TGTGCCAGCAGCTTAGATCAGGGGAGGCAGTACTTC. Complete variable domain (other parts from reference TRBV11-2 and TRBJ2-7): EAGVAQSPRYKIIEKRQSVAFWCNPISGHATLYWYQQILGQGPKLLIQFQNNGVVDDSQLPKDRFSAERLKGVDSTLKIQPAKLEDSAVYLCASSLDQGRQYFGPGTRLTVT.

The V gene is TRBV6-5, the J gene TRBJ2-2; D possibly corresponds to TRBD2 (7 bases). Trimming pared 7 bases from V and 7 bases from J, leaving 19 bases between. From germline, CDR1 is MNHEY and CDR2 SVGAGI. CDR3 size: 15 residues. Here the CDR3 reads CASTLWGGRGGELFF. Here the CDR3 DNA reads TGTGCCAGCACCTTATGGGGGGGCCGAGGCGGGGAGCTGTTTTTT.

This clone was seen a handful of times. V and J are TRBV7-9 and TRBJ1-4; 7 nucleotides match TRBD1. Germline V gives CDR1 SEHNR, CDR2 FQNEAQ (reference sequence). The CDR3 covers 14 residues. The V gene end was trimmed by 5 bases and the J gene end by 2 bases; junction bases not matched to a gene: 2. CDR3 in amino acids: CASSSRGTNEKLFF. The CDR3 DNA follows: TGTGCCAGCAGCAGCAGGGGGACTAATGAAAAACTGTTTTTT.

This chain connects TRBV28 to TRBJ2-7, with 7 positions matching TRBD2. V lost 6 bases, J lost 6 bases, and 17 bases stayed unmatched. Germline V gene sequence: CDR1 MDHEN, CDR2 SYDVKM. The CDR3 contains 16 residues. DNA for the CDR3: TGTGCCAGCAGGGGATTCCGCGGACTAGTTTCTTCCGAGCAGTACTTC. Translating it yields CASRGFRGLVSSEQYF.

This clone was counted a single time. The chain's CDR3 is CASSLRTGANQPQHF. DNA for the CDR3: TGTGCCAGCAGTCTAAGGACAGGGGCCAATCAGCCCCAGCATTTT. This chain uses TRBV28 with TRBJ1-5; 9 positions match TRBD1. From germline, CDR1 is MDHEN and CDR2 SYDVKM. After removal of 5 bases from V and 3 bases from J, the junction contained 5 bases not matched to a gene. CDR3 length: 15 amino acids.

The chain joins TRBV4-3 to TRBJ2-3; TRBD1 is a possible D gene (6 bases). The CDR3 has 16 amino acids. CDR1 and CDR2 from the germline V gene are LGHNA and YSLEER. Between the trimmed V and J ends, which lost 1 base and 2 bases, there was a span of 13 bases. The CDR3, as DNA: TGCGCCAGCAGCCAAGGTCGCGACAGGTTCACAGATACGCAGTATTTT. Amino acids: CASSQGRDRFTDTQYF.

The rearrangement links TRBV6-5 to TRBJ1-5, with 11 bases that match TRBD1. The J segment lost 6 bases and the V segment lost 6 bases, leaving 7 bases of the junction unmatched. The CDR3 covers 15 residues. CDR1 and CDR2 (germline): MNHEY, SVGAGI. For the CDR3, the DNA is TGTGCCAGCAGCCCGGACAGGGGGCCTTTTCAGCCCCAGCATTTT. Translation: CASSPDRGPFQPQHF.

The chain has TRBV6-6 and TRBJ1-6; the D is unclear. V lost 4 bases and J lost 10, with 17 bases in between. The germline CDR1 and CDR2 sequences are MNHNY and SVGAGI (reference sequence). The CDR3 is 15 residues long. CDR3 region: CASSLTRRFESPLHF. Written as DNA, the CDR3 is TGTGCCAGCAGTTTAACAAGGAGGTTTGAGTCACCCCTCCACTTT.

This clone turned up a few times. The chain employs TRBV30 and TRBJ1-2; D possibly corresponds to TRBD1 (5 bases). The length of the CDR3 is 13 residues. Germline V gene data show CDR1 as GTSNPN and CDR2 as SVGIG (reference sequence). The V gene lost 2 bases and the J gene lost 3 bases, with 10 bases spanning the gap. The CDR3 sequence: CAWSRGHDYGYTF. The CDR3 nucleotides are TGTGCCTGGAGTCGAGGACACGACTATGGCTACACCTTC.

The gene calls are TRBV5-4 and TRBJ2-1; D might be TRBD1 (6 bases). Germline V gives CDR1 SGHNT, CDR2 YYREEE (reference sequence). This CDR3 is built from 16 residues. V was cut by 4 bases and J by 4 bases, with 18 bases left in between. CDR3 region: CASSERVGTYYNEQFF. The CDR3 DNA sequence: TGTGCCAGCAGCGAGAGGGTAGGGACATATTACAATGAGCAGTTCTTC.

This rearrangement joins TRBV9 to TRBJ2-7; perhaps TRBD1 as D (5 bases). Per germline, CDR1 SGDLS and CDR2 YYNGEE. V shed 0 bases and J shed 3 bases, with 10 bases lying between them. The CDR3 loop spans 14 amino acids. In nucleotides, the CDR3 is TGTGCCAGCAGCGTAGTTCCAGGGCTCTACGAGCAGTACTTC. The encoded protein is CASSVVPGLYEQYF. Drawing the rest from reference TRBV9 and TRBJ2-7, the complete variable domain is DSGVTQTPKHLITATGQRVTLRCSPRSGDLSVYWYQQSLDQGLQFLIQYYNGEERAKGNILERFSAQQFPDLHSELNLSSLELGDSALYFCASSVVPGLYEQYFGPGTRLTVT.

This chain links TRBV5-6 with TRBJ2-7, with a tentative D call TRBD1 (6 bases). CDR1 and CDR2 (germline): SGHDT, YYEEEE. This CDR3 is built from 11 residues. V lost 7 bases, J lost 4 bases, and 9 bases lay in between. The CDR3 nucleotides read TGTGCCAGCCACGGACAGTACGAGCAGTACTTC. This sequence encodes CASHGQYEQYF.

V and J are TRBV5-7 and TRBJ1-5; the D is unclear. TRBV5-7 is given ORF status, its function remaining uncertain. Trimming stripped 0 bases from V and 6 bases from J, with 4 bases between. This CDR3 contains 12 residues. The CDR3 region has the DNA TGTGCCAGCAGCTTGGTCTCTCAGCCCCAGCATTTT. Residues: CASSLVSQPQHF.

This clone was picked up one time. The chain joins TRBV28 to TRBJ1-5; TRBD1 is a possible D gene (6 bases). The CDR3 spans 15 residues. The V gene's germline CDR1 is MDHEN and CDR2 SYDVKM. The V gene lost 0 bases and the J gene lost 4 bases, with 10 bases spanning the gap. In DNA form, the CDR3 reads TGTGCCAGCAGTTTATGGGGGGCTCCTAATCAGCCCCAGCATTTT. As protein: CASSLWGAPNQPQHF. The whole variable domain, filled in from reference TRBV28 and TRBJ1-5, reads DVKVTQSSRYLVKRTGEKVFLECVQDMDHENMFWYRQDPGLGLRLIYFSYDVKMKEKGDIPEGYSVSREKKERFSLILESASTNQTSMYLCASSLWGAPNQPQHFGDGTRLSIL.

V is TRBV5-1 and J is TRBJ1-6, with D possibly TRBD1 on 5 matching bases. V shed 1 base and J shed 7 bases, with 24 bases lying between them. CDR1 and CDR2 (germline): SGHRS, YFSETQ. This CDR3 is built from 19 residues. The DNA of the CDR3 is TGCGCCAGCAGCTTGTTCCTCAGACCCCCCCGGAAGGGGAATTCACCCCTCCACTTT. Encoded protein: CASSLFLRPPRKGNSPLHF.

The rearrangement joins TRBV29-1 to TRBJ1-4, with D possibly matching TRBD1 (5 bases). V lost 6 bases, J lost 7 bases, and 18 bases lay in between. CDR3 length: 14 amino acids. Germline loops: CDR1 SQVTM, CDR2 ANQGSEA. This chain's CDR3 is CSVRIGGWGEKLFF. The CDR3 DNA sequence: TGCAGCGTCCGAATCGGGGGTTGGGGTGAAAAACTGTTTTTT.

This chain links TRBV19 with TRBJ2-1, with D perhaps TRBD1 (6 bases). CDR1 is LNHDA, CDR2 SQIVND, per germline (reference sequence). This CDR3 spans 15 amino acids. Trimming took off 4 bases at V and 3 bases at J, with 13 bases between the two ends. The CDR3 region has the DNA TGTGCCAGTAGTAAAACAGGGTGGTTCTACAATGAGCAGTTCTTC. Amino acid sequence: CASSKTGWFYNEQFF.

The rearrangement joins TRBV5-1 to TRBJ2-7; TRBD2 matches at 8 bases. Germline values: CDR1 SGHRS, CDR2 YFSETQ. V shed 4 bases and J 5 bases; nucleotides not matched to a gene: 8. The CDR3 runs 14 residues. The CDR3 region has the DNA TGCGCCAGCAGCCCCGGGGGGGCCTGGGACGAGCAGTACTTC. Translation: CASSPGGAWDEQYF. Drawing the rest from reference TRBV5-1 and TRBJ2-7, the complete variable domain is KAGVTQTPRYLIKTRGQQVTLSCSPISGHRSVSWYQQTPGQGLQFLFEYFSETQRNKGNFPGRFSGRQFSNSRSEMNVSTLELGDSALYLCASSPGGAWDEQYFGPGTRLTVT.

The V call is TRBV5-1, the J call TRBJ1-2; 9 nucleotides align to TRBD1. The CDR3 runs to 17 residues. The germline CDR1 and CDR2 sequences are SGHRS and YFSETQ. J was trimmed by 1 base and V by 0 bases; bases with no gene match: 7. The CDR3 protein is CASSLALTGGFNYGYTF. In DNA, the CDR3 is TGCGCCAGCAGCTTGGCCCTGACAGGGGGATTTAACTATGGCTACACCTTC.